These 2 T cell receptor beta chains originate from one sample sequenced in a study of CD8 T cells in Susac syndrome. RNA in amounts of roughly 0.45 to 1 ug was reverse transcribed with random hexamers. TCRdb re-called the immunoSEQ multiplex PCR reads with MiXCR, one entry per CDR3 protein. Here the sample spans over 100,000 distinct CDR3 sequences, roughly 96% being singletons. Sample: CD4+ T cells from PBMCs. The receptors come from a human donor in good health.

The chain combines TRBV7-3 with TRBJ2-2, with D unresolved. The CDR3 loop spans 13 amino acids. Trimming pared 5 bases from V and 7 bases from J, leaving 11 bases between. Germline V lookup: CDR1 SGHTA, CDR2 FQGTGA. The CDR3 region has the DNA TGTGCCAGCAGCCCTGGTTGGGGCGGGGAGCTGTTTTTT. This encodes CASSPGWGGELFF.

The chain carries TRBV7-3 and TRBJ1-4; no clear D. CDR1 SGHTA and CDR2 FQGTGA come from the germline V gene. CDR3 size: 13 residues. The germline V and J ends were trimmed by 3 bases and 8 bases, with 10 bases remaining between them. CDR3 bases: TGTGCCAGCAGCTTTGGCCCAGGAGAAAAACTGTTTTTT. Protein: CASSFGPGEKLFF.